This entry is about one T cell receptor (beta chain). Its antigen is still unknown. Only in-frame clones appear in the TCRdb table, and some are missing; sequencing was by immunoSEQ multiplex PCR. The data show over 100,000 clones, with around 89% seen just once and about 0.55% held by the top ten. This sample is part of a study of OX40 agonist ivuxolimab in advanced cancers. Points from the study as a whole: Low normalized T-cell clonal expansion was also seen in some nonresponders.

The material sequenced was CD4+ or CD8+ T cells sorted from blood, taken in a trial of the OX40 agonist ivuxolimab. The source of this sequence is an adult with an advanced solid tumor such as melanoma, head and neck, liver or kidney cancer.

The CDR3 reads CASSTDRGLNEKLFF. The CDR3 coding sequence is TGTGCCAGTAGTACGGACAGGGGGCTTAATGAAAAACTGTTTTTT. The V and J genes are TRBV19 and TRBJ1-4; 11 bases map to TRBD1. V was pared by 4 bases and J by 4 bases, with 2 bases of the junction left unmatched. Germline loops: CDR1 LNHDA, CDR2 SQIVND (reference sequence). The length of the CDR3 is 15 residues.